One T cell receptor beta chain is described in this entry. This sample was taken from a study of blood T cell repertoires in COVID-19. Assay used: immunoSEQ multiplex PCR; TCRdb lists only in-frame clones, some missing. Of approximately 300,000 clones detected, around 80% appear once; the ten largest clones hold about 1.2%. The CDR3 sequence is 15 residues long. The ends lost 6 bases at V and 8 bases at J; junction bases unmatched: 8. Germline CDR1 MNHEY, CDR2 SVGAGI. The sequence was collected from a woman aged 45-65 years with acute or convalescent COVID-19. Specimen: peripheral blood. This rearrangement joins TRBV6-5 to TRBJ1-6; 9 positions agree with TRBD1. The CDR3 loop reads CASRAGQGLYSPLHF. The CDR3, as DNA: TGTGCCAGCAGGGCGGGACAGGGACTTTATTCACCCCTCCACTTT.